The clone carrying this TCR beta chain occurred a few times. Its antigen remains unidentified. The data belong to a study of beta chain features in type 1 diabetes. Reverse transcription of all isolated RNA meant that expressed TCRB transcripts were sequenced. Naive, central memory and regulatory T cell samples averaged roughly 3.6 million reads. Assay: immunoSEQ multiplex PCR; the TCRdb copy retains only in-frame clones and omits some. Of under 900,000 clones listed, 17% were seen once; the top ten hold 0.02% to 0.03%. V was trimmed by 6 bases and J by 3 bases, leaving 15 bases between them. CDR3 length: 15 residues. Germline V gene lookup returns CDR1 MDHEN and CDR2 SYDVKM. General study points: All four CD4+ subsets of Type 1 diabetes patients contained TCRB CDR3s that were moderately but significantly shorter.

Sequencing was carried out using naive CD4+ T cells from blood. The source is a woman between 18 and 30 years old in good health. This sequence joins TRBV28 and TRBJ2-1, with D perhaps TRBD2 (5 bases). CDR3 sequence: CASREPRGYYNEQFF. Written as DNA, the CDR3 is TGTGCCAGCAGGGAACCACGGGGTTACTACAATGAGCAGTTCTTC.